The rows below give T cell receptor beta chains drawn from one sample of a study of regulatory T cells in long-lasting Graves disease. Using its own MiXCR run on the multiplex PCR reads, TCRdb lists one record per CDR3 protein. Among 400,000 to 650,000 distinct CDR3 sequences listed, more than 15% were seen once. The same data also went into a second study, on T cells in Graves' hyperthyroidism and ophthalmopathy.

The material was peripheral blood mononuclear cells (PBMCs), obtained at new diagnosis, from a patient treated with antithyroid drugs. The receptor source for this set is a woman aged 40 to 65 with Graves disease. Each CDR3 is given with its conserved first and last residue. The D gene is left open where the match is weak. The size of a clone is reported for some rows only, either as once, few or many, or as a class for expanded clones.

>TRBJ1-1|17|many|TRBD1|TRBV7-8
TGTGCCAGCAGCTACTTCGGACAGGGGGCTGGGTACACTGAAGCTTTCTTT
CASSYFGQGAGYTEAFF
>TRBJ2-2|14|.|.|TRBV3-1
TGTGCCAGCAGCCGCGGGCCTTTCACCGGGGAGCTGTTTTTT
CASSRGPFTGELFF
>TRBJ1-1|14|.|TRBD1|TRBV6-2/TRBV6-3
TGTGCCAGCAGTTACGACAGGGTGAACACTGAAGCTTTCTTT
CASSYDRVNTEAFF
>TRBJ2-5|15|many|TRBD2|TRBV20-1
TGCAGTGCTAGCTCCACCGGGAGGGGCCAAGAGACCCAGTACTTC
CSASSTGRGQETQYF
>TRBJ1-3|13|many|.|TRBV2
TGTGCCAGCAGCGCGGACACCGGAAACACCATATATTTT
CASSADTGNTIYF
>TRBJ2-7|16|.|TRBD2|TRBV4-2
TGTGCCAGCAGCCATGGACTAGCGGGGGCTCGCTACGAGCAGTACTTC
CASSHGLAGARYEQYF
>TRBJ2-7|11|many|.|TRBV20-1
TGCAGTGCCTCATTTTCCTACGAGCAGTACTTC
CSASFSYEQYF
>TRBJ2-1|16|many|.|TRBV3-1
TGTGCCAGCAGCCTCACTGTCGGGGGTTTCAACAATGAGCAGTTCTTC
CASSLTVGGFNNEQFF
>TRBJ2-7|13|many|TRBD1|TRBV7-9
TGTGCCAGCATTCCACAGGGGTCCTACGAGCAGTACTTC
CASIPQGSYEQYF
>TRBJ2-1|12|many|TRBD1|TRBV7-9
TGTGCCAGCAGCCCGACAGGGTCTGAGCAGTTCTTC
CASSPTGSEQFF
>TRBJ1-3|14|.|.|TRBV29-1
TGCAGCGTCGAACCGGGCTCCTCTGGAAACACCATATATTTT
CSVEPGSSGNTIYF
>TRBJ1-1|15|few|TRBD1|TRBV29-1
TGCAGCGTTGAAAACTCCGGGACAGGGGGCACTGAAGCTTTCTTT
CSVENSGTGGTEAFF
>TRBJ2-1|15|.|TRBD2|TRBV19
TGTGCCAGTAGTGTACTAGCGGGGGGGCCGCGTGAGCAGTTCTTC
CASSVLAGGPREQFF
>TRBJ2-1|16|few|TRBD2|TRBV27
TGTGCCAGCAGTTCCTTGACTAGCGGGGAAGACAATGAGCAGTTCTTC
CASSSLTSGEDNEQFF
>TRBJ1-5|16|many|.|TRBV19
TGTGCCAGTAGTGTCGGAAGGACATCTGCGGGTCAGCCCCAGCATTTT
CASSVGRTSAGQPQHF
>TRBJ2-7|16|many|TRBD1|TRBV20-1
TGCAGTGCTAGACCGAACCCGGGACAGCTTTTTTACGAGCAGTACTTC
CSARPNPGQLFYEQYF
>TRBJ2-1|16|many|.|TRBV12-3/TRBV12-4
TGTGCCAGCAGTTTAGGTTCGCGGGGGCCAGACAATGAGCAGTTCTTC
CASSLGSRGPDNEQFF
>TRBJ1-2|14|many|TRBD1|TRBV7-9
TGTGCCAGCAGGACGCTCCGGGACAGGGACGGCTACACCTTC
CASRTLRDRDGYTF
>TRBJ2-1|16|many|TRBD2|TRBV15
TGTGCCACCAGCAGCCTGGCCGGGGGGGCATGGAATGAGCAGTTCTTC
CATSSLAGGAWNEQFF
>TRBJ1-1|13|many|.|TRBV2
TGTGCCAGCAGTAGGACGGAAGGGCATGAAGCTTTCTTT
CASSRTEGHEAFF
>TRBJ2-5|18|few|TRBD2|TRBV7-2
TGTGCCAGCAGCTCGGGACTAGCGGGGGGTAGGCGGAAAGAGACCCAGTACTTC
CASSSGLAGGRRKETQYF
>TRBJ2-7|15|many|.|TRBV6-2/TRBV6-3
TGTGCCAGCAGTTACGGAGGGACCGTTTCCTACGAGCAGTACTTC
CASSYGGTVSYEQYF
>TRBJ1-2|14|.|.|TRBV7-7
TGTGCCAGCAGCCCATCCGAGAGGAACTATGGCTACACCTTC
CASSPSERNYGYTF
>TRBJ1-1|13|many|.|TRBV6-1
TGTGCCAGCAGTCGCCCGGGGGCCCCTGAAGCTTTCTTT
CASSRPGAPEAFF
>TRBJ2-2|13|many|.|TRBV6-5
TGTGCCAGCAGTTACGGAGTGAGCGGGGAGCTGTTTTTT
CASSYGVSGELFF
>TRBJ1-3|14|many|TRBD1|TRBV12-3/TRBV12-4
TGTGCCAGTCAAACAGGGGATCCTGGAAACACCATATATTTT
CASQTGDPGNTIYF
>TRBJ2-2|18|many|TRBD2|TRBV7-2
TGTGCCAGCAGCCCAGGGACTAGCGGGGGGCCCAACACCGGGGAGCTGTTTTTT
CASSPGTSGGPNTGELFF
>TRBJ2-1|12|many|TRBD2|TRBV3-1
TGTGCCAGCAGAACGGGGGGAAATGAGCAGTTCTTC
CASRTGGNEQFF
>TRBJ2-2|17|few|.|TRBV4-1
TGCGCCAGCAGCCAAGGGCGGGCGCGGAGGGGCACCGGGGAGCTGTTTTTT
CASSQGRARRGTGELFF
>TRBJ1-5|13|.|.|TRBV12-3/TRBV12-4
TGTGCCAGCAGTTTATCACAGTTTGAGCCCCAGCATTTT
CASSLSQFEPQHF
>TRBJ2-1|15|many|.|TRBV2
TGTGCCAGCAGTGAAGGGGGCAGCTCCTACAATGAGCAGTTCTTC
CASSEGGSSYNEQFF
>TRBJ1-2|13|.|TRBD1|TRBV6-1
TGTGCCAGCAGAACAGGGGGCTACTATGGCTACACCTTC
CASRTGGYYGYTF
>TRBJ1-6|13|many|.|TRBV5-1
TGTGCCAGCAGCTTATCTCCGGATTCACCCCTCCACTTT
CASSLSPDSPLHF
>TRBJ1-4|18|.|.|TRBV11-2
TGTGCCAGCAGCATCGCATGGCCCTCAGGGGCCCCTAATGAAAAACTGTTTTTT
CASSIAWPSGAPNEKLFF
>TRBJ1-1|12|.|TRBD1|TRBV29-1
TGCAGCACCAGGGGGAAGAACACTGAAGCTTTCTTT
CSTRGKNTEAFF
>TRBJ1-2|15|many|.|TRBV2
TGTGCCAGCACCAAAGGGTACAGCCGCCTCTATGGCTACACCTTC
CASTKGYSRLYGYTF
>TRBJ1-6|14|many|TRBD1|TRBV5-1
TGCGCCAGCAGCCACGGGACAGGGGATTCACCCCTCCACTTT
CASSHGTGDSPLHF
>TRBJ2-3|13|few|TRBD2|TRBV20-1
TGCAGTGCTAGCGGGGGGGCTATGGATACGCAGTATTTT
CSASGGAMDTQYF
>TRBJ1-1|15|.|TRBD1|TRBV25-1
TGTGCCAGCAGTGAAAGGGGGCGCGTGAACACTGAAGCTTTCTTT
CASSERGRVNTEAFF
>TRBJ1-3|15|.|.|TRBV20-1
TGCAGTGCTACCCCCGAAATGGGAGCTGGAAACACCATATATTTT
CSATPEMGAGNTIYF
>TRBJ2-3|17|.|TRBD2|TRBV12-3/TRBV12-4
TGTGCCAGCAGTTTAAAGCCTAGCGGGGAGTGGGGAGATACGCAGTATTTT
CASSLKPSGEWGDTQYF
>TRBJ1-2|13|many|.|TRBV19
TGTGCCAGTAGTTGGGACATAAACTATGGCTACACCTTC
CASSWDINYGYTF
>TRBJ2-1|16|many|TRBD1|TRBV7-2
TGTGCCAGCAGCCCGGGGACAGGGGACCCAAACAATGAGCAGTTCTTC
CASSPGTGDPNNEQFF